The source of this T cell receptor (beta chain) is a study of human T cells and chemical hapten exposure. Specified time point: healthy volunteer bleed at 2 weeks. Whole blood, unfractionated, served as the material for total RNA extraction. This CDR3 spans 13 amino acids. Germline loops: CDR1 SGHTA, CDR2 FQGNSA. Germline trimming cut 1 base from V and 7 bases from J; bases unmatched to any gene: 3. One entry per CDR3 protein, called by TCRdb with MiXCR from the RACE reads. The table has 80,000 to 100,000 distinct CDR3 sequences, approximately 9% seen once. What was sequenced was whole blood. The sequence was collected from a female donor in good health. Some clones in this sample may be carry-over from other donors' samples. The gene calls are TRBV7-2 and TRBJ1-2; 7 bases are a match to TRBD1. This CDR3 is CASSLEGGIGYTF. Here the CDR3 DNA reads TGTGCCAGCAGCTTAGAAGGGGGCATTGGCTACACCTTC.